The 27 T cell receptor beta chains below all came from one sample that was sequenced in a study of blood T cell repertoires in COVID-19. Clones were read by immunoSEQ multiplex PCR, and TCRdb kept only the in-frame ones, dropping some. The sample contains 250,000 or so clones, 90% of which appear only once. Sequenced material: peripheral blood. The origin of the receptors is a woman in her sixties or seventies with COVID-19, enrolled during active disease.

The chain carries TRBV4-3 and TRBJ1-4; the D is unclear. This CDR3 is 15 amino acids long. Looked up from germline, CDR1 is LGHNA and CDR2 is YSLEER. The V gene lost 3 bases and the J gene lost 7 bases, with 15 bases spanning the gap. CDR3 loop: CASSQSLVVREKLFF. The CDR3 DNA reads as TGCGCCAGCAGCCAGTCGTTGGTGGTGCGTGAAAAACTGTTTTTT.

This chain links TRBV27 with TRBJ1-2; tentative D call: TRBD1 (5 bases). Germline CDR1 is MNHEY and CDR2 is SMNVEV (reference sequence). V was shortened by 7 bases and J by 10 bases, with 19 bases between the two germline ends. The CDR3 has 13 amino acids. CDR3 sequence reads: CASTHRDSPNYTF. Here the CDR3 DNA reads TGTGCCAGCACCCACCGGGACTCGCCGAACTACACCTTC.

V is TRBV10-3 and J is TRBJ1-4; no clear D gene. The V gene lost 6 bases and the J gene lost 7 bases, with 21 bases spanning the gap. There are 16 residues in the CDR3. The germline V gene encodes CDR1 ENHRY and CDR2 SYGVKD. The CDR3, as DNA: TGTGCCATCAGCGATCCCCCGACCCCAGCGGGTGAAAAACTGTTTTTT. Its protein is CAISDPPTPAGEKLFF.

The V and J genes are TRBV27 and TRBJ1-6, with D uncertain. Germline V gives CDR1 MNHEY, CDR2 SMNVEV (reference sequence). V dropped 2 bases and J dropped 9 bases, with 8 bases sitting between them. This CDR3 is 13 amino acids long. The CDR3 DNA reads TGTGCCAGCAGTTTAGGCTTTGGTTCACCCCTCCACTTT. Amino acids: CASSLGFGSPLHF.

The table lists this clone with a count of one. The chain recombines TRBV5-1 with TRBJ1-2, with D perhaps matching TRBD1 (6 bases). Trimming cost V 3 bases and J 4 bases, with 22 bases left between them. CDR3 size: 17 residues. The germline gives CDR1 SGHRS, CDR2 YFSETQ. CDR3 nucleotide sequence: TGCGCCAGCAGCTCAGGACAGTCCTCGTTGTGGGGCTATGGCTACACCTTC. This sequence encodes CASSSGQSSLWGYGYTF.

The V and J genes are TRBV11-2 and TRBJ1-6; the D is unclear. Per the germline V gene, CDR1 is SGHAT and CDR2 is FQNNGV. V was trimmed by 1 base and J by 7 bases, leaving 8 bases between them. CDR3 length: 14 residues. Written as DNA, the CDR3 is TGTGCCAGCAGCTTAGCAGGCTCCAATTCACCCCTCCACTTT. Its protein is CASSLAGSNSPLHF.

The CDR3 nucleotides are TGTGCCACCAGCAGAGAAGTGGCAGGGGGTTACGAGACCCAGTACTTC. It encodes CATSREVAGGYETQYF. This chain uses TRBV15 with TRBJ2-5, with 7 positions matching TRBD1. V was pared by 0 bases and J by 5 bases, with 9 bases of the junction left unmatched. The CDR3 loop spans 16 amino acids. Germline CDR1 and CDR2: LNHNV and YYDKDF (reference sequence).

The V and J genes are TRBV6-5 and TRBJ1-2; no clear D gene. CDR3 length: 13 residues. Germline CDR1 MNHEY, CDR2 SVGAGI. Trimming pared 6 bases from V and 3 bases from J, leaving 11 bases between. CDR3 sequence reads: CASRADGDYGYTF. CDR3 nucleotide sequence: TGTGCCAGCAGGGCGGACGGGGACTATGGCTACACCTTC.

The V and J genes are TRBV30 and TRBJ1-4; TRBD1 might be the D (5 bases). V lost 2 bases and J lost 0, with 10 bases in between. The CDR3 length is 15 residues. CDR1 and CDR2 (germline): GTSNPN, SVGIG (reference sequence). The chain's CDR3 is CAWSKGVATNEKLFF. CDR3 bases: TGTGCCTGGAGTAAAGGGGTTGCAACTAATGAAAAACTGTTTTTT.

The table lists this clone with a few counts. The CDR3 region is CASSIAQGGNQPQHF. CDR3 bases: TGTGCCAGCAGCATCGCACAGGGAGGGAATCAGCCCCAGCATTTT. The rearrangement links TRBV7-2 to TRBJ1-5; perhaps TRBD1 as D (6 bases). The CDR3 runs 15 residues. From germline, CDR1 is SGHTA and CDR2 FQGNSA. V was cut by 5 bases and J by 4 bases, with 15 bases left in between.

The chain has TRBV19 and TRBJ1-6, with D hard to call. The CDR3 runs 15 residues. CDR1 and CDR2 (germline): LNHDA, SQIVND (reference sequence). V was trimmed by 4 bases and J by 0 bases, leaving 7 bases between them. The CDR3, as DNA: TGTGCCAGTAGTACGGGTAGCTCCTATAATTCACCCCTCCACTTT. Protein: CASSTGSSYNSPLHF.

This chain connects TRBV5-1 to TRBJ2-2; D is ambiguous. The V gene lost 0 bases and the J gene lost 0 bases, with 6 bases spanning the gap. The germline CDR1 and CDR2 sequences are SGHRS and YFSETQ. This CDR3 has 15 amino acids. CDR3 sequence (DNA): TGCGCCAGCAGCTTGGTGGCCTCGAACACCGGGGAGCTGTTTTTT. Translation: CASSLVASNTGELFF.

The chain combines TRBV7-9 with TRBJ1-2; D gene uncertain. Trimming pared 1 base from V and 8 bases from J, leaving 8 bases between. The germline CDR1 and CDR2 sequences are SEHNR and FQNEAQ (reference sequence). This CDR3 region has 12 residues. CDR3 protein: CASSLDGRGYTF. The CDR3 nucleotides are TGTGCCAGCAGCTTAGATGGGAGAGGCTACACCTTC.

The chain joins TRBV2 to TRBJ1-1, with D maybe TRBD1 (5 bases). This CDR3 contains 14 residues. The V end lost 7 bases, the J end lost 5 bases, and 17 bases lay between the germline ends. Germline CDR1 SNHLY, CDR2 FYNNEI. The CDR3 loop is CASTPSWGRTEAFF. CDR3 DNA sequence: TGTGCCAGCACCCCGAGTTGGGGCCGGACTGAAGCTTTCTTT.

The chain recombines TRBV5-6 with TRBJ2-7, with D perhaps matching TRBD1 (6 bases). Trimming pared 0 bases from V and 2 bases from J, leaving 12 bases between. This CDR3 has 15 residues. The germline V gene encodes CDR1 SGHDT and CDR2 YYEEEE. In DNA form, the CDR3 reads TGTGCCAGCAGCTTGGTCCAGGGGAAAGCCTACGAGCAGTACTTC. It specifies CASSLVQGKAYEQYF.

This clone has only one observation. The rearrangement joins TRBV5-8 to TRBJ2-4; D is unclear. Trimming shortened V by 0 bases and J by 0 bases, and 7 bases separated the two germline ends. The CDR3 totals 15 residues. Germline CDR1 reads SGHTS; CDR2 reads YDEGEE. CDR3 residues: CASSLGLLAKNIQYF. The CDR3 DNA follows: TGTGCCAGCAGCTTGGGCTTACTAGCCAAAAACATTCAGTACTTC.

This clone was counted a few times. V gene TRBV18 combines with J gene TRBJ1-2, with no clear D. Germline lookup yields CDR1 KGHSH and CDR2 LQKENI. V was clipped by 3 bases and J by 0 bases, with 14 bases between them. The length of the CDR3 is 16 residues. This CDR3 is CASSPGVPGANYGYTF. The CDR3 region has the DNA TGTGCCAGCTCACCCGGGGTTCCTGGGGCTAACTATGGCTACACCTTC.

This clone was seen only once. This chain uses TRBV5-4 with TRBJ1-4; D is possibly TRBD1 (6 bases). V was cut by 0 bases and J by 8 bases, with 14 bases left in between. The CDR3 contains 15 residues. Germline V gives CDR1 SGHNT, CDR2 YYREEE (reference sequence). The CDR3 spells CASSLARGGSEKLFF. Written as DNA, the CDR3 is TGTGCCAGCAGCTTGGCAAGGGGGGGGAGCGAAAAACTGTTTTTT.

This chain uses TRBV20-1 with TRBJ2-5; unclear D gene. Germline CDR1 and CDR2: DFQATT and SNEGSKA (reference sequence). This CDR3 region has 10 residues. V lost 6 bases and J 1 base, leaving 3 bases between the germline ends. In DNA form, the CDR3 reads TGCAGTGCCATCCAAGAGACCCAGTACTTC. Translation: CSAIQETQYF.

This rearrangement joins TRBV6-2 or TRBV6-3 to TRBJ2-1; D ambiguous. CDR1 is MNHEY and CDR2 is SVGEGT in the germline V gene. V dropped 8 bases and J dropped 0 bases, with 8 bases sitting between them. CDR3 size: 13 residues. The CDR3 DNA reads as TGTGCCAGCCGCCGTAGCTCCTACAATGAGCAGTTCTTC. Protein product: CASRRSSYNEQFF.

The CDR3 loop reads CASSSDRVNQPQHF. The CDR3 nucleotides are TGTGCCAGCAGCTCGGACAGGGTAAATCAGCCCCAGCATTTT. This chain links TRBV5-5 with TRBJ1-5; 8 bases fit TRBD1. CDR3 length equals 14 residues. Trimming took 3 bases from V and 4 from J; bases not matched to a gene: 3. CDR1 SGHKS and CDR2 YYEKEE come from the germline V gene (reference sequence).

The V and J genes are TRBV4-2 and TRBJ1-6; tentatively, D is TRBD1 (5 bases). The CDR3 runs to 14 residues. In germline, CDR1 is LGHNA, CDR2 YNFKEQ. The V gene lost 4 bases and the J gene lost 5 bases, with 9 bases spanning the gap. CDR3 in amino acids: CASSLVQDNSPLHF. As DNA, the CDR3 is TGTGCCAGCAGCCTCGTACAGGATAATTCACCCCTCCACTTT.

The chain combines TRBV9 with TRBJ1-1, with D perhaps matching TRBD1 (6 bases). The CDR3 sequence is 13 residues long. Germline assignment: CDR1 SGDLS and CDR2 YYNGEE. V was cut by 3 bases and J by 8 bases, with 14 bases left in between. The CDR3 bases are TGTGCCAGCAGCGCACACGGGGGGACAGAAGCTTTCTTT. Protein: CASSAHGGTEAFF.

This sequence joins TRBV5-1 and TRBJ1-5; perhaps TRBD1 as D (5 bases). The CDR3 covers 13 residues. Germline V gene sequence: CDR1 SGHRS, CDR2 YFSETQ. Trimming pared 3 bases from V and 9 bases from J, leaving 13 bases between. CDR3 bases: TGCGCCAGCAGCTCGACTGAAAGGGGGCCCCAGCATTTT. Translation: CASSSTERGPQHF. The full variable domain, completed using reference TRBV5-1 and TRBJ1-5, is KAGVTQTPRYLIKTRGQQVTLSCSPISGHRSVSWYQQTPGQGLQFLFEYFSETQRNKGNFPGRFSGRQFSNSRSEMNVSTLELGDSALYLCASSSTERGPQHFGDGTRLSIL.

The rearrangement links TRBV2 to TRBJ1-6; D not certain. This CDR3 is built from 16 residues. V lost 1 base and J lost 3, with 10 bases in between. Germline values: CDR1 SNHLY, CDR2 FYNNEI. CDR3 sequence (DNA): TGTGCCAGCAGTGAAGGGTCAGGCTACTATAATTCACCCCTCCACTTT. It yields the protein CASSEGSGYYNSPLHF.

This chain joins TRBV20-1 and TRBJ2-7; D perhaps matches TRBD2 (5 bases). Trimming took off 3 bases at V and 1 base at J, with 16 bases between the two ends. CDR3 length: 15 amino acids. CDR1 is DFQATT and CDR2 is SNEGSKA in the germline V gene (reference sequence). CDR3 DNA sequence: TGCAGTGCTAGTCCAACCTCGGGGAGATCCTACGAGCAGTACTTC. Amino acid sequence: CSASPTSGRSYEQYF.

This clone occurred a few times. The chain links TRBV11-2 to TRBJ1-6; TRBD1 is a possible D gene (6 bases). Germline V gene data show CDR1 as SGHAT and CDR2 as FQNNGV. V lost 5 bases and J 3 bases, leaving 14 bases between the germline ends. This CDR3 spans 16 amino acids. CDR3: CASSLGGQVYNSPLHF. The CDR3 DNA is TGTGCCAGCAGCCTCGGGGGGCAGGTCTATAATTCACCCCTCCACTTT.